Sequencing of this TCR beta chain was carried out in a study of blood T cell repertoires in COVID-19 (dated by TCRdb to 2020 to 2022). Regarding the complete study: Collaborator samples came from the United States, Italy and Spain and covered acute and convalescent phases of COVID-19. The prospective study material was composed of cDNA or gDNA derived from T cells, B-cell-depleted T cells, or PBMCs. Subjects who had been exposed to COVID-19, were actively infected with it, or had recovered from it provided the deeply sampled blood TCRbeta repertoires that made up the dataset. A freely available public database, intended as a resource for researchers studying the immune response to SARS-CoV-2, is where the repertoires were released. The samples were drawn from the first 160 participants of the ongoing ImmuneRACE study and from some 1,300 subjects provided by 6 global collaborators. The sample metadata nearly always contained a de-identified subject ID, COVID-19 status, age in years and sex. Where available, HLA class I and class II types were taken from metadata supplied by the sample provider and were not determined by assay-based typing.

Points on this clone: Its antigen remains undetermined. Within one base of it there is no much larger clone, and no base qualities were kept.

The CDR3 contains 13 residues, cysteine and phenylalanine counted. Kept here is only the CDR3 DNA, which spans 39 bases and is read in frame from base 1. V is clipped by 6 bases and J by 4 bases, and the sequence between their germline boundaries is 12 bases long. TCRbeta CDR3 regions were amplified from genomic DNA by means of the immunoSEQ Assay, a bias-controlled multiplex PCR. As for how the authors treated the data: Within the assay, amplification of reference gene primers was used to estimate how many nucleated cells each sample contained. To quantify the absolute abundance of each unique TCRbeta CDR3 rearrangement, sequence reads were collapsed and filtered. For each sample, productive Simpson clonality was calculated by taking the square root of Simpson's diversity index across productive rearrangements. The table was pulled from immuneACCESS by TCRdb, which kept in-frame rearrangements only. Such tables lose some clones; where checked, under half of the loss comes from unresolved V genes, and the rest has no known cause. That table furnishes V, J and clone size, whereas the DNA furnished D and trimming. The sample has a few hundred thousand clones on record, 75% to 90% of them singletons. Together, the top ten hold about 2.5% of the sample.

The collaborating institutions used their own protocols to collect whole blood in K2EDTA tubes. For TCRbeta analysis, collaborators shipped samples as frozen whole blood, isolated PBMCs, or DNA extracted from either of those sample types. Study-level results and caveats: Clinical and demographic metadata were provided uncurated, with the amount varying by source and participant.

The sequence was obtained from a man aged 18-30 years with active or convalescent COVID-19. This sequence uses TRBV12-3 or TRBV12-4 and TRBJ2-5; the D gene is perhaps TRBD2, from 6 matching bases. The sequenced material came from peripheral blood. The CDR3 region: CASSLGLLETQYF. At the DNA level, the sequence is TGTGCCAGCAGCCTGGGACTCCTAGAGACCCAGTACTTC.